This is a list of T cell receptor beta chains from one sample in a study of graft-versus-host responses after intestinal transplantation. TCRdb's copy holds only in-frame clones and misses some; the assay was immunoSEQ multiplex PCR. The sample lists about 23,000 clones; 85% to 95% were seen once. This specimen consisted of PBMCs, obtained just under 40 days after intestinal transplant. The source is a human patient who received an intestinal transplant, so some T cells may come from the graft donor. CDR3s include the opening cysteine and the closing phenylalanine or tryptophan. The order of the fields is D gene, clone size, J gene, V gene, CDR3 protein, CDR3 DNA. D genes are given only for firm matches. Rows give clone size only sometimes, using once, few, many, or a class for an expanded clone.

d_call: TRBD1; clone_size: .; j_call: TRBJ1-5; v_call: TRBV13; cdr3_aa: CASSTRDSGDQPQHF; cdr3_nt: TGTGCCAGCAGCACCCGGGACAGCGGCGATCAGCCCCAGCATTTT
d_call: .; clone_size: once; j_call: TRBJ1-2; v_call: TRBV7-5; cdr3_aa: CARSHKGTNGYTF; cdr3_nt: TGTGCCAGAAGCCACAAGGGGACTAATGGCTACACCTTC
d_call: TRBD2; clone_size: .; j_call: TRBJ2-1; v_call: TRBV2; cdr3_aa: CASRGTSGNEQFF; cdr3_nt: TGTGCCAGCAGGGGGACTAGCGGCAATGAGCAGTTCTTC
d_call: TRBD1; clone_size: .; j_call: TRBJ1-2; v_call: TRBV5-1; cdr3_aa: CASSSGTGDGYTF; cdr3_nt: TGCGCCAGCAGCTCCGGGACAGGGGATGGCTACACCTTC
d_call: .; clone_size: few; j_call: TRBJ1-3; v_call: TRBV7-9; cdr3_aa: CASRRTGSGNTIYF; cdr3_nt: TGTGCCAGCAGACGTACAGGGTCCGGAAACACCATATATTTT
d_call: TRBD1; clone_size: .; j_call: TRBJ1-6; v_call: TRBV27; cdr3_aa: CASSLSRGSTLHF; cdr3_nt: TGTGCCAGCAGTTTATCCAGGGGGAGCACCCTCCACTTT
d_call: .; clone_size: .; j_call: TRBJ2-7; v_call: TRBV27; cdr3_aa: CASSLSTPWNEQYF; cdr3_nt: TGTGCCAGCAGTTTATCGACCCCCTGGAACGAGCAGTACTTC
d_call: .; clone_size: .; j_call: TRBJ2-1; v_call: TRBV7-7; cdr3_aa: CASSLFPGLPNNEQFF; cdr3_nt: TGTGCCAGCAGCTTATTTCCAGGATTGCCCAACAATGAGCAGTTCTTC
d_call: TRBD2; clone_size: .; j_call: TRBJ2-1; v_call: TRBV4-3; cdr3_aa: CASSQDRTSGSYNEQFF; cdr3_nt: TGCGCCAGCAGCCAAGATCGGACTAGCGGAAGTTACAATGAGCAGTTCTTC
d_call: .; clone_size: .; j_call: TRBJ2-1; v_call: TRBV9; cdr3_aa: CASSAPRDNEQFF; cdr3_nt: TGTGCCAGCAGCGCCCCGAGGGACAATGAGCAGTTCTTC
d_call: .; clone_size: .; j_call: TRBJ2-7; v_call: TRBV4-1; cdr3_aa: CASSQDSVQTYEQYF; cdr3_nt: TGCGCCAGCAGCCAAGATTCCGTCCAAACCTACGAGCAGTACTTC
d_call: .; clone_size: once; j_call: TRBJ1-1; v_call: TRBV28; cdr3_aa: CASSLGMNTEAFF; cdr3_nt: TGTGCCAGCAGTTTAGGGATGAACACTGAAGCTTTCTTT
d_call: .; clone_size: once; j_call: TRBJ2-1; v_call: TRBV9; cdr3_aa: CASSVRTGQFSPYNEQFF; cdr3_nt: TGTGCCAGCAGCGTTCGGACCGGACAATTTTCCCCGTACAATGAGCAGTTCTTC
d_call: .; clone_size: once; j_call: TRBJ2-5; v_call: TRBV28; cdr3_aa: CASSWIGSNKETQYF; cdr3_nt: TGTGCCAGCAGTTGGATTGGGTCAAATAAAGAGACCCAGTACTTC
d_call: .; clone_size: .; j_call: TRBJ2-1; v_call: TRBV12-1; cdr3_aa: CASSSCPAGFYNEQFF; cdr3_nt: TGTGCCAGCAGCTCGTGCCCAGCGGGATTCTACAATGAGCAGTTCTTC
d_call: TRBD1; clone_size: .; j_call: TRBJ2-7; v_call: TRBV6-1; cdr3_aa: CASSPSTGTSYEQYF; cdr3_nt: TGTGCCAGCAGTCCATCGACAGGGACAAGCTACGAGCAGTACTTC
d_call: .; clone_size: .; j_call: TRBJ2-7; v_call: TRBV7-9; cdr3_aa: CASSYRAVREQYF; cdr3_nt: TGTGCCAGCAGCTATAGGGCGGTGAGGGAGCAGTACTTC
d_call: TRBD2; clone_size: .; j_call: TRBJ2-7; v_call: TRBV7-3; cdr3_aa: CASSLFGGRGHEQYF; cdr3_nt: TGTGCCAGCAGCTTATTCGGCGGGAGGGGTCACGAGCAGTACTTC
d_call: .; clone_size: .; j_call: TRBJ2-7; v_call: TRBV13; cdr3_aa: CASSSAGPSSYEQYF; cdr3_nt: TGTGCCAGCAGCTCCGCCGGCCCGAGCTCCTACGAGCAGTACTTC
d_call: .; clone_size: .; j_call: TRBJ2-7; v_call: TRBV21-1; cdr3_aa: CASSKAGTSGSYEQYF; cdr3_nt: TGTGCCAGCAGCAAAGCCGGGACTAGCGGCTCCTACGAGCAGTACTTC
d_call: .; clone_size: .; j_call: TRBJ1-1; v_call: TRBV30; cdr3_aa: CAWSMGRLNTEAFF; cdr3_nt: TGTGCCTGGAGCATGGGACGGTTGAACACTGAAGCTTTCTTT
d_call: .; clone_size: .; j_call: TRBJ1-1; v_call: TRBV7-8; cdr3_aa: CASSLVKGPMNTEAFF; cdr3_nt: TGTGCCAGCAGCTTAGTTAAGGGGCCGATGAACACTGAAGCTTTCTTT
d_call: .; clone_size: .; j_call: TRBJ1-1; v_call: TRBV7-9; cdr3_aa: CASSFYPGVTEAFF; cdr3_nt: TGTGCCAGCAGCTTCTATCCGGGAGTGACTGAAGCTTTCTTT
d_call: .; clone_size: .; j_call: TRBJ1-5; v_call: TRBV30; cdr3_aa: CAWSATGAAGQPQHF; cdr3_nt: TGTGCCTGGAGCGCAACAGGTGCCGCGGGTCAGCCCCAGCATTTT
d_call: .; clone_size: .; j_call: TRBJ1-1; v_call: TRBV28; cdr3_aa: CASSFRHSPYAEAFF; cdr3_nt: TGTGCCAGCAGTTTTCGGCACAGTCCCTACGCTGAAGCTTTCTTT
d_call: .; clone_size: .; j_call: TRBJ2-3; v_call: TRBV4-2; cdr3_aa: CASSQESQWTDTQYF; cdr3_nt: TGTGCCAGCAGCCAAGAAAGTCAGTGGACAGATACGCAGTATTTT
d_call: TRBD2; clone_size: .; j_call: TRBJ2-3; v_call: TRBV7-3; cdr3_aa: CASSFIAGTQYF; cdr3_nt: TGTGCCAGCAGCTTTATAGCGGGCACGCAGTATTTT
d_call: .; clone_size: .; j_call: TRBJ2-7; v_call: TRBV28; cdr3_aa: CASSQAYEQYF; cdr3_nt: TGTGCCAGCAGTCAGGCCTACGAGCAGTACTTC
d_call: .; clone_size: .; j_call: TRBJ1-5; v_call: TRBV21-1; cdr3_aa: CASSKGPENTIQPQHF; cdr3_nt: TGTGCCAGCAGCAAAGGGCCAGAAAATACGATCCAGCCCCAGCATTTT
d_call: TRBD2; clone_size: .; j_call: TRBJ2-7; v_call: TRBV4-1; cdr3_aa: CASSQPSSGLFWEQCF; cdr3_nt: TGCGCCAGCAGCCAGCCCTCTAGCGGTCTTTTTTGGGAGCAGTGCTTC
d_call: .; clone_size: once; j_call: TRBJ2-7; v_call: TRBV5-5; cdr3_aa: CASSFLAPTRDVGSSYEQYF; cdr3_nt: TGTGCCAGCAGCTTCCTAGCTCCGACCCGGGACGTTGGCAGCTCCTACGAGCAGTACTTC
d_call: .; clone_size: .; j_call: TRBJ1-5; v_call: TRBV15; cdr3_aa: CATSRDVAVWQPQHF; cdr3_nt: TGTGCCACCAGCAGAGATGTGGCAGTCTGGCAGCCCCAGCATTTT
d_call: .; clone_size: .; j_call: TRBJ1-4; v_call: TRBV9; cdr3_aa: CASSAWGGGGGEKLFF; cdr3_nt: TGTGCCAGCAGCGCCTGGGGAGGGGGAGGCGGTGAAAAACTGTTTTTT
d_call: TRBD1; clone_size: medium-sized; j_call: TRBJ1-3; v_call: TRBV15; cdr3_aa: CATSQTGVNTIYF; cdr3_nt: TGTGCCACCAGCCAGACAGGGGTGAACACCATATATTTT
d_call: TRBD2; clone_size: .; j_call: TRBJ2-1; v_call: TRBV4-1; cdr3_aa: CASSQTSGSITYNEQFF; cdr3_nt: TGCGCCAGCAGCCAGACTAGCGGGAGTATCACCTACAATGAGCAGTTCTTC
d_call: TRBD1; clone_size: .; j_call: TRBJ1-1; v_call: TRBV6-5; cdr3_aa: CASSYGTGVTEAFF; cdr3_nt: TGTGCCAGCAGTTACGGGACAGGCGTCACTGAAGCTTTCTTT
d_call: TRBD1; clone_size: .; j_call: TRBJ2-2; v_call: TRBV29-1; cdr3_aa: CSVDRENTGELFF; cdr3_nt: TGCAGCGTAGACAGGGAAAACACCGGGGAGCTGTTTTTT
d_call: .; clone_size: once; j_call: TRBJ2-7; v_call: TRBV6-1; cdr3_aa: CASIGGTYEQYF; cdr3_nt: TGTGCCAGTATAGGTGGTACCTACGAGCAGTACTTC
d_call: .; clone_size: .; j_call: TRBJ1-1; v_call: TRBV19; cdr3_aa: CASSMGLNTEAFF; cdr3_nt: TGTGCCAGTAGTATGGGACTAAACACTGAAGCTTTCTTT
d_call: .; clone_size: few; j_call: TRBJ2-7; v_call: TRBV28; cdr3_aa: CASSLMAYEQYF; cdr3_nt: TGTGCCAGCAGTCTTATGGCCTACGAGCAGTACTTC
d_call: .; clone_size: .; j_call: TRBJ2-1; v_call: TRBV5-6; cdr3_aa: CASSLASEQFF; cdr3_nt: TGTGCCAGCAGCTTGGCGAGTGAGCAGTTCTTC
d_call: .; clone_size: .; j_call: TRBJ1-1; v_call: TRBV10-3; cdr3_aa: CAIRTQDLEAFF; cdr3_nt: TGTGCCATCAGGACACAGGACCTCGAAGCTTTCTTT
d_call: .; clone_size: .; j_call: TRBJ2-3; v_call: TRBV5-1; cdr3_aa: CASSFTTAGSWGSTDTQYF; cdr3_nt: TGCGCCAGCAGCTTTACGACGGCGGGGTCCTGGGGGAGCACAGATACGCAGTATTTT
d_call: TRBD1; clone_size: .; j_call: TRBJ2-7; v_call: TRBV4-1; cdr3_aa: CASSQAGQGIVEQYF; cdr3_nt: TGCGCCAGCAGCCAGGCGGGACAGGGGATAGTCGAGCAGTACTTC
d_call: TRBD2; clone_size: .; j_call: TRBJ2-3; v_call: TRBV11-2; cdr3_aa: CASSSSGGSGADTQYF; cdr3_nt: TGTGCCAGCAGCTCCAGCGGCGGGAGTGGGGCAGATACGCAGTATTTT
d_call: TRBD1; clone_size: .; j_call: TRBJ1-1; v_call: TRBV27; cdr3_aa: CASSFSETGSTEAFF; cdr3_nt: TGTGCCAGCAGTTTCTCAGAGACAGGGAGCACTGAAGCTTTCTTT
d_call: .; clone_size: .; j_call: TRBJ2-7; v_call: TRBV2; cdr3_aa: CASRTAGGNEQYF; cdr3_nt: TGTGCCAGCAGAACCGCAGGAGGAAACGAGCAGTACTTC
d_call: TRBD1; clone_size: .; j_call: TRBJ1-1; v_call: TRBV7-4; cdr3_aa: CASSLHGQGETEAFF; cdr3_nt: TGTGCCAGCAGCCTACACGGTCAGGGGGAGACAGAAGCTTTCTTT
d_call: .; clone_size: .; j_call: TRBJ2-7; v_call: TRBV6-4; cdr3_aa: CASSDSTGRGPGEPYEQYF; cdr3_nt: TGTGCCAGCAGTGACTCGACAGGACGGGGACCAGGGGAGCCCTACGAGCAGTACTTC
d_call: TRBD1; clone_size: .; j_call: TRBJ1-2; v_call: TRBV6-5; cdr3_aa: CASSYGTGNGYTF; cdr3_nt: TGTGCCAGCAGTTACGGGACAGGGAATGGCTACACCTTC
d_call: .; clone_size: .; j_call: TRBJ2-1; v_call: TRBV21-1; cdr3_aa: CASSKMRPIYNEQFF; cdr3_nt: TGTGCCAGCAGCAAGATGCGGCCCATTTACAATGAGCAGTTCTTC
d_call: .; clone_size: .; j_call: TRBJ1-2; v_call: TRBV6-5; cdr3_aa: CASSYYPQGPYGYTF; cdr3_nt: TGTGCCAGCAGTTACTACCCACAGGGCCCTTATGGCTACACCTTC